This is a list of T cell receptor beta chains from one sample in a study of blood T cells in healthy people across ages. TCRdb reanalysed the 5' RACE reads using MiXCR and keeps one entry per CDR3 protein. Of 700,000 to 850,000 distinct CDR3 sequences listed, around half are singletons. The sequenced sample consisted of blood. These receptors were collected from a man aged 80 or over in good health. Both conserved end residues are part of each CDR3. D genes are given only for firm matches. Where a row states a size, it is once, few, many or the class of an expanded clone; other rows omit it.

D gene,J gene,clone size,CDR3 length,V gene,CDR3 DNA,CDR3 protein
TRBD1,TRBJ2-7,-,15,TRBV20-1,TGCAGTTCCCGACCAAACAGGGGAAACTACAATGAGCAGTACTTC,CSSRPNRGNYNEQYF
TRBD1,TRBJ1-6,-,18,TRBV10-3,TGTGCCATCAGTATTGGAGAGGGGGCAGATACCTCGAATTCACCCCTCCACTTT,CAISIGEGADTSNSPLHF
TRBD1,TRBJ2-3,-,17,TRBV6-1,TGTGCCAGCAGTGAACTAACGAGGGACAGCCTCACAGATACGCAGTATTTT,CASSELTRDSLTDTQYF
TRBD1,TRBJ1-6,-,15,TRBV7-2,TGTGCCAGCAGCTCGCGGACAGGGGCTAATTCACCCCTCCACTTT,CASSSRTGANSPLHF
TRBD2,TRBJ2-2,few,15,TRBV24-1,TGTGCCACCAGTGAAGGGACTAGAAACACCGGGGAGCTGTTTTTT,CATSEGTRNTGELFF
TRBD2,TRBJ2-1,-,16,TRBV10-3,TGTACCATCAGTGAGTCAACCAGCGGGAGGGCCCATGAGCAGTTCTTC,CTISESTSGRAHEQFF
-,TRBJ2-6,few,15,TRBV4-1,TGCGCCAGCAGCCAAGGATGGTCCGGGGCCAACGTCCTGACTTTC,CASSQGWSGANVLTF
-,TRBJ1-2,-,13,TRBV18,TGTGCCAGCTCACCACCGGAAAGCTATGGCTACACCTTC,CASSPPESYGYTF
-,TRBJ2-7,few,10,TRBV21-1,TGTGCGGCCGGGGGAAACGAGCAGTACTTC,CAAGGNEQYF
-,TRBJ2-7,-,15,TRBV27,TGTGCCAGCATGACCGGGACCCTATCACCTTACGAGCAGTACTTC,CASMTGTLSPYEQYF
-,TRBJ2-1,-,15,TRBV3-1,TGTGCCAGCAGCCAAGTTTCCTTCCCTGGGAATGAGCAGTTCTTC,CASSQVSFPGNEQFF
-,TRBJ1-1,-,11,TRBV2,TGTGCCAGCAGGGGCAGGGCCGAAGCTTTCTTT,CASRGRAEAFF
TRBD2,TRBJ2-1,-,19,TRBV12-3/TRBV12-4,TGTGCCAGCAGCCCCGGGACAGGGGTACTAGCGGGAGGGTACAATGAGCAGTTCTTC,CASSPGTGVLAGGYNEQFF
TRBD2,TRBJ2-2,few,16,TRBV5-1,TGCGCCAGCAGCAGGGATAGCGGGACGAACACCGGGGAGCTGTTTTTT,CASSRDSGTNTGELFF
-,TRBJ2-3,-,18,TRBV15,TGTGCCACCAGCAGCCTCAACCAACTAGCTGCTAGCACAGATACGCCGTATTTT,CATSSLNQLAASTDTPYF
TRBD1,TRBJ1-2,-,13,TRBV20-1,TGCAGTGCTAGAGATACAGGGGCCTATGGCTACACCTTC,CSARDTGAYGYTF
-,TRBJ1-2,-,13,TRBV27,TGTGCCAGCAGTTTCGCATCCAACTATGGCTACACCTTC,CASSFASNYGYTF
-,TRBJ1-1,-,12,TRBV12-3/TRBV12-4,TGTGCCAGCACGGACGATTCTACTGAAGCTTTCTTT,CASTDDSTEAFF
-,TRBJ2-5,-,13,TRBV20-1,TGCAGTGCTCACCGGGCCGAGAAAGAGACCCAGTACTTC,CSAHRAEKETQYF
-,TRBJ1-2,-,15,TRBV13,TGTGCCAGCAGCCCCGGGTGGGACCTTAGCTATGGCTACACCTTC,CASSPGWDLSYGYTF
-,TRBJ2-7,-,15,TRBV15,TGTGCCACCAGCAGAGATCCCTCGGGCTCCTACGAGCAGTACTTC,CATSRDPSGSYEQYF
-,TRBJ1-1,-,13,TRBV7-6,TGTGCCAGCAGCGTAGCCATGCGCACTGAAGCTTTCTTT,CASSVAMRTEAFF
-,TRBJ2-7,-,13,TRBV5-1,TGCGCCAGCAGCTATCAGGGAATATACGAGCAGTACTTC,CASSYQGIYEQYF
-,TRBJ1-6,few,15,TRBV4-2,TGTGCCAGCAGCCAACCGACAGTCGATAATTCACCCCTCCACTTT,CASSQPTVDNSPLHF
TRBD2,TRBJ2-1,-,14,TRBV29-1,TGCAGCGTTAGCGGGAGAATCTCCTACAATGAGCAGTTCTTC,CSVSGRISYNEQFF
TRBD2,TRBJ2-1,-,15,TRBV10-3,TGTGCCATCAGCCTGATACTAGCGGGAGGTGGTGAGCAGTTCTTC,CAISLILAGGGEQFF
TRBD1,TRBJ2-1,few,12,TRBV27,TGTGCCAGCAGTCCACGACAGGGTACGGAGTTCTTC,CASSPRQGTEFF
TRBD1,TRBJ2-4,few,13,TRBV27,TGTGCCAGCAGTGCGACAGGGGCCAACATTCAGTACTTC,CASSATGANIQYF
TRBD2,TRBJ2-7,few,18,TRBV10-2,TGCGCCAGCAAGGCTCGCCGTAGCGGGAGACTCTTCTCCTACGAGCAGTACTTC,CASKARRSGRLFSYEQYF
TRBD1,TRBJ1-2,-,16,TRBV25-1,TGTGCCAGCAGTGACGATCGGACAGGGCATTCTGGCGGCTACACCTTC,CASSDDRTGHSGGYTF
-,TRBJ1-1,-,14,TRBV4-1,TGCGCCAGCAGCCACCGACAGGCAAACACTGAAGCTTTCTTT,CASSHRQANTEAFF
-,TRBJ1-1,-,12,TRBV6-6,TGTGCCAGCAGTTCAGGGTTGACTGAAGCTTTCTTT,CASSSGLTEAFF
TRBD1,TRBJ2-3,-,17,TRBV6-1,TGTGCCAGCAGTGAACCTCGGGGGACAGGGGAGCACAGATACGCGTATTTT,CASSEPRGTGEHRYAYF
TRBD1,TRBJ2-1,-,14,TRBV29-1,TGCAGCGTTGACAGACAGGGGGCGCAAAATGAGCAGTTCTTC,CSVDRQGAQNEQFF
-,TRBJ1-2,-,13,TRBV20-1,TGCAGTGCCACCACCGGAGGGCTCTATGGCTACACCTTC,CSATTGGLYGYTF
-,TRBJ1-2,-,14,TRBV3-1,TGTGCCAGCAGCCAAGAGGGGGATAGGGTTGGCTACACCTTC,CASSQEGDRVGYTF
TRBD1,TRBJ2-7,few,14,TRBV2,TGTGCCAGCAGTGGGGGGACAGGGCCATACGAGCAGTACTTC,CASSGGTGPYEQYF
-,TRBJ2-1,-,11,TRBV6-6,TGTGCCAGCATGAGGGCCGACCCCACGTTCTTC,CASMRADPTFF
-,TRBJ1-2,few,13,TRBV30,TGTGCCTGGTTTTCCCGGAGTTACTATGGCTACACCTTC,CAWFSRSYYGYTF
-,TRBJ2-7,many,13,TRBV20-1,TGCAGTGCCCTGGTCCCCCACTCCTACGAGCAGTACTTC,CSALVPHSYEQYF
-,TRBJ2-7,-,11,TRBV9,TGTGCCACCCGAATTTCCTACAAGCAGTACTTC,CATRISYKQYF
-,TRBJ2-3,-,15,TRBV15,TGTGCCACCAGCACCTTACTCGGTAGCACAGATACGCAGTATTTT,CATSTLLGSTDTQYF
-,TRBJ2-5,many,11,TRBV7-2,TGTGCCAGCAGCTTAGTCGGGACCCAGTACTTC,CASSLVGTQYF
TRBD2,TRBJ2-7,few,16,TRBV9,TGTGCCAGCAGCGTAGACCCTAGCGGTCCCCTCTACGAGCAGTACTTC,CASSVDPSGPLYEQYF
TRBD2,TRBJ2-3,-,13,TRBV20-1,TGCAGTGCTAGGGCGGGAGCGGTAGATACGCAGTATTTT,CSARAGAVDTQYF
-,TRBJ1-4,-,14,TRBV6-5,TGTGCCAGCAGTGCCGTTGCGACTAATGAAAAACTGTTTTTT,CASSAVATNEKLFF
-,TRBJ2-7,-,13,TRBV20-1,TGCAGTGCAAACACAGGGTGGCTGTACGAGCAGTACTTC,CSANTGWLYEQYF
-,TRBJ2-3,-,13,TRBV29-1,TGCAGCGTTCACTGGCCTAGCACAGATACGCAGTATTTT,CSVHWPSTDTQYF
-,TRBJ2-7,few,15,TRBV5-1,TGCGCCAGCAGCCGTGTCCTCGGTGGGACATACGAGCAGTACTTC,CASSRVLGGTYEQYF
TRBD2,TRBJ2-1,-,15,TRBV2,TGTGCCAGCAGGCCGGGACTAGCGGAGTACAATGAGCAGTTCTTC,CASRPGLAEYNEQFF
-,TRBJ2-7,-,15,TRBV7-9,TGTGCCAGCAGCTCCGCCGGGACACCGACCTACGAGCAGTACTTC,CASSSAGTPTYEQYF
TRBD2,TRBJ2-1,-,16,TRBV24-1,TGTGCCACCAGTGACCCCGGGACTAGCGGGACCAATGAGCAGTTCTTC,CATSDPGTSGTNEQFF
TRBD2,TRBJ2-7,-,15,TRBV20-1,TGCAGTGCTAGACCCCCTCTAGCGGGAGTGAACGAGCAGTACTTC,CSARPPLAGVNEQYF
-,TRBJ2-1,-,14,TRBV7-2,TGTGCCAGCAGCTTGACTCCCTCCTACAATGAGCAGTTCTTC,CASSLTPSYNEQFF
TRBD2,TRBJ2-3,-,15,TRBV7-3,TGTGCCAGCAGTTGGGGCGGGGGGCCGGCAGATACGCAGTATTTT,CASSWGGGPADTQYF
TRBD2,TRBJ2-4,few,14,TRBV28,TGTGCCAGCAGTGAGACTAGCGGGAGGCGAATTCAGTACTTC,CASSETSGRRIQYF
-,TRBJ1-4,-,15,TRBV20-1,TGCAGTGCTAGAGATACCAAGAGGGTGTGGGAAAAACTGTTTTTT,CSARDTKRVWEKLFF